This T cell receptor (beta chain) was captured by sequencing in a study of OX40 agonist ivuxolimab in advanced cancers. Study-wide context: Enrolled patients in dose escalation had cancers that were hepatocellular carcinoma, melanoma, renal cell or head and neck cancer. Study outcomes and limitations: CD4+ T cells averaged fewer expanded clones than CD8+ T cells. Among patients with partial responses at 0.1-3.0 mg/kg, clonal expansion was among the lowest.

The sample holds one count of this clone. Its cognate antigen is unknown. Samples of blood were obtained at baseline, on cycle 4 day 1, and on cycle 7 day 1. Sequencing used immunoSEQ multiplex PCR; TCRdb keeps in-frame clones, though not all of them. Here the sample spans around 140,000 clones, 90% being singletons. This clonotype was sampled from an adult with an advanced solid tumor such as melanoma, head and neck, liver or kidney cancer. The sequencing used CD4+ or CD8+ T cells sorted from blood, collected in a trial of the OX40 agonist ivuxolimab.

In DNA form, the CDR3 reads TGTGCCAGCAGAGCTAGGGCGGGAGGTTTGCGCGAGCAGTACTTC. Its translation: CASRARAGGLREQYF. This chain links TRBV28 with TRBJ2-7; 8 nucleotides line up with TRBD2. J was trimmed by 6 bases and V by 6 bases; bases with no gene match: 13. Germline V gene data show CDR1 as MDHEN and CDR2 as SYDVKM. The CDR3 is 15 residues long.